Sequencing of this T cell receptor (beta chain) was carried out in a study of cytomegalovirus exposure and HLA in healthy donors. Study overall: The Caucasian-associated ancestry cluster held more than 80% of approximately 400 genotyped donors. Study-level findings and limits: Available immune exposure information covered CMV serostatus only.

Concerning this clone itself: What it binds is unknown.

Germline CDR1 is MDHEN and CDR2 is SYDVKM. This CDR3 region has 13 residues. Trimming took off 4 bases at V and 5 bases at J, with 12 bases between the two ends. The PCR was carried out with 60 Vbeta primers and 13 Jbeta primers. The assay was immunoSEQ multiplex PCR, and TCRdb's table has in-frame clones only and misses some. The data show about 160,000 clones, around 80% seen once. The receptor was derived from a man aged 35 to 55 in good health and CMV-seronegative. The chain employs TRBV28 and TRBJ2-7; D possibly corresponds to TRBD1 (5 bases). The sample comprised PBMCs. DNA for the CDR3: TGTGCCAGCAGTTCCCAGACAGCGAACGAGCAGTACTTC. Its translation: CASSSQTANEQYF.